This passage covers 24 T cell receptor beta chains from one sample sequenced in a study of cytomegalovirus exposure and HLA in healthy donors. This PCR relied on a set of 60 Vbeta primers and 13 Jbeta primers. Profiling relied on immunoSEQ multiplex PCR, and the TCRdb table lists in-frame clones only, not all of them. The sample yields under 95,000 clones, roughly 75% seen once. The source material was PBMCs. The receptors shown here come from a male donor in good health and CMV-seronegative.

V and J are TRBV27 and TRBJ2-1; TRBD2 agrees at 13 bases. Germline-derived CDR1 and CDR2 are MNHEY and SMNVEV (reference sequence). Unmatched junction bases numbered 7, after V lost 5 bases and J lost 9 bases. The CDR3 runs 15 residues. The CDR3 nucleotides read TGTGCCAGCAGTAAGACTAGCGGGGGGCAGAGTGAGCAGTTCTTC. Encoded protein: CASSKTSGGQSEQFF.

The chain joins TRBV5-1 to TRBJ1-1; 9 bases line up with TRBD1. The CDR3 extends over 15 amino acids. J was trimmed by 3 bases and V by 4 bases; bases with no gene match: 7. Germline V CDR1 and CDR2: SGHRS, YFSETQ. The CDR3 loop is CASSVRDRVDTEAFF. The CDR3 DNA is TGCGCCAGCAGCGTCCGGGACAGGGTTGACACTGAAGCTTTCTTT.

Only one count was recorded for this clone. The gene calls are TRBV27 and TRBJ2-7; 8 bases map to TRBD1. The ends lost 8 bases at V and 5 bases at J; junction bases unmatched: 11. This CDR3 is built from 14 residues. From germline, CDR1 is MNHEY and CDR2 SMNVEV (reference sequence). The CDR3 DNA reads TGTGCCAGCCAGCCGGACAGGGCCCACAACGAGCAGTACTTC. As protein: CASQPDRAHNEQYF.

The genes are TRBV2 and TRBJ2-2, with 8 bases that match TRBD1. The germline CDR1 and CDR2 sequences are SNHLY and FYNNEI. After removal of 5 bases from V and 2 bases from J, the junction contained 7 bases not matched to a gene. The CDR3 consists of 16 residues. In nucleotides, the CDR3 is TGTGCCAGCAGTCGGGACGGGACAGGTAACACCGGGGAGCTGTTTTTT. Translating gives CASSRDGTGNTGELFF.

The chain employs TRBV5-1 and TRBJ1-2, with TRBD1 as a possible D gene (6 bases). The CDR3 sequence is 16 residues long. The V gene lost 4 bases and the J gene lost 1 base, with 17 bases spanning the gap. Germline V gene data show CDR1 as SGHRS and CDR2 as YFSETQ. The CDR3 DNA reads as TGCGCCAGCAGCACCCAACAGGGAGGGGATAACTATGGCTACACCTTC. Its translation is CASSTQQGGDNYGYTF. Full variable domain (missing parts from reference TRBV5-1 and TRBJ1-2): KAGVTQTPRYLIKTRGQQVTLSCSPISGHRSVSWYQQTPGQGLQFLFEYFSETQRNKGNFPGRFSGRQFSNSRSEMNVSTLELGDSALYLCASSTQQGGDNYGYTFGSGTRLTVV.

Regarding this clone: At one boundary the junction diverges from the germline segment, which might be a read error. The genes are TRBV6-4 and TRBJ1-5, with a weak D call TRBD1 (5 bases). The germline V gene has CDR1 MRHNA and CDR2 SNTAGT. This CDR3 is built from 14 residues. The CDR3 protein is CASSPPDSNQPQNF. Written as DNA, the CDR3 is TGTGCCAGCTCCCCTCCAGACAGCAATCAGCCCCAGAATTTT.

The chain is built from TRBV6-5 and TRBJ2-3; a weak D match, TRBD1 (5 bases). Trimming stripped 8 bases from V and 2 bases from J, with 14 bases between. The CDR3 loop spans 14 amino acids. Germline CDR1 MNHEY, CDR2 SVGAGI. The CDR3 is CASGAPPPTDTQYF. The CDR3 nucleotides are TGTGCCAGCGGGGCACCCCCCCCCACAGATACGCAGTATTTT.

The chain uses TRBV7-9 and TRBJ1-2; 7 nucleotides align to TRBD1. CDR3 length: 13 amino acids. V dropped 3 bases and J dropped 5; count of bases not matched to a gene: 3. Germline CDR1 reads SEHNR; CDR2 reads FQNEAQ (reference sequence). CDR3 loop: CASSFAQGYGYTF. CDR3 DNA sequence: TGTGCCAGCAGCTTTGCACAGGGGTATGGCTACACCTTC. Complete variable domain (other parts from reference TRBV7-9 and TRBJ1-2): DTGVSQNPRHKITKRGQNVTFRCDPISEHNRLYWYRQTLGQGPEFLTYFQNEAQLEKSRLLSDRFSAERPKGSFSTLEIQRTEQGDSAMYLCASSFAQGYGYTFGSGTRLTVV.

This sequence joins TRBV6-6 and TRBJ2-7; tentative D call: TRBD2 (6 bases). Germline CDR1 reads MNHNY; CDR2 reads SVGAGI (reference sequence). Deletions cut 8 bases from V and 1 base from J, with 15 bases between. This CDR3 region has 14 residues. In nucleotides, the CDR3 is TGTGCCAGCTCAACTAGCCGTTTTTCCTACGAGCAGTACTTC. Amino acid sequence: CASSTSRFSYEQYF.

The J gene is TRBJ1-4, the V gene TRBV29-1; 12 bases align to TRBD1. CDR1 is SQVTM and CDR2 is ANQGSEA in the germline V gene. The CDR3 consists of 16 residues. V trimming: 6 bases; J trimming: 4 bases; junction bases outside the gene matches: 9. The CDR3 loop is CSVTLGTGGFNEKLFF. The CDR3 nucleotides are TGCAGCGTCACACTTGGGACAGGGGGCTTTAATGAAAAACTGTTTTTT.

This chain uses TRBV6-1 with TRBJ2-5, with 12 positions matching TRBD2. The CDR3 is 23 residues long. The germline CDR1 and CDR2 sequences are MNHNS and SASEGT. The trim removed 2 bases at V and 2 bases at J, leaving 24 bases unmatched. The CDR3 sequence: CASSEIVKVLGTSGPGSQETQYF. The CDR3 bases are TGTGCCAGCAGTGAAATCGTGAAGGTCTTAGGGACTAGCGGGCCTGGTTCGCAAGAGACCCAGTACTTC.

This chain links TRBV5-1 with TRBJ1-2; 10 nucleotides match TRBD1. There are 14 residues in the CDR3. Germline V gene sequence: CDR1 SGHRS, CDR2 YFSETQ. V lost 4 bases, J lost 4 bases, and 4 bases stayed unmatched. The CDR3 sequence: CASSPGQGGYGYTF. Here the CDR3 DNA reads TGCGCCAGCAGCCCTGGACAGGGGGGCTATGGCTACACCTTC.

The chain recombines TRBV27 with TRBJ2-7; D gene uncertain. V lost 5 bases and J lost 1, with 6 bases in between. CDR1 and CDR2 from the germline V gene are MNHEY and SMNVEV (reference sequence). The length of the CDR3 is 12 residues. CDR3 loop: CASSPPSYEQYF. DNA for the CDR3: TGTGCCAGCAGTCCCCCGTCCTACGAGCAGTACTTC.

V gene TRBV10-2 combines with J gene TRBJ2-5, with TRBD1 identical over 7 bases. With V trimmed by 8 bases and J by 1 base, 7 bases remained unmatched. CDR1 and CDR2 (germline): WSHSY, SAAADI. The CDR3 sequence is 14 residues long. In DNA, the CDR3 is TGCGCCAGCCTTGCGACAGGGCCCCAAGAGACCCAGTACTTC. Protein: CASLATGPQETQYF.

About this clone: A junction boundary mismatches the germline segment, possibly from a read error. This chain uses TRBV28 with TRBJ1-2, with D perhaps TRBD1 (5 bases). The CDR3 spans 12 residues. The germline gives CDR1 MDHEN, CDR2 SYDVKM. Here the CDR3 DNA reads TGTGCCAGCAGTTTAAGAGACAGTGGCTACCCCTTC. Protein sequence: CASSLRDSGYPF.

The V call is TRBV27, the J call TRBJ2-1, with 7 nucleotides matching TRBD2. Germline CDR1 MNHEY, CDR2 SMNVEV (reference sequence). V gave up 4 bases and J gave up 3 bases; unmatched junction bases: 3. The CDR3 is made up of 14 amino acids. This CDR3 is CASSSGLVYNEQFF. In DNA, the CDR3 is TGTGCCAGCAGTTCCGGACTAGTCTACAATGAGCAGTTCTTC.

The rearrangement joins TRBV5-6 to TRBJ1-2, with D perhaps TRBD1 (5 bases). This CDR3 has 13 residues. Germline loops: CDR1 SGHDT, CDR2 YYEEEE. Trimming took off 2 bases at V and 8 bases at J, with 13 bases between the two ends. The CDR3 DNA is TGTGCCAGCAGCTTACAGGCGCTCGGGGGCTACACCTTC. Protein product: CASSLQALGGYTF. The full variable domain, in which reference TRBV5-6 and TRBJ1-2 provide the parts outside the CDR3, is DAGVTQSPTHLIKTRGQQVTLRCSPKSGHDTVSWYQQALGQGPQFIFQYYEEEERQRGNFPDRFSGHQFPNYSSELNVNALLLGDSALYLCASSLQALGGYTFGSGTRLTVV.

This clone has a single count. J is TRBJ2-5 and V is TRBV15; the match to TRBD2 covers 7 bases. CDR3 length: 16 residues. From germline, CDR1 is LNHNV and CDR2 YYDKDF (reference sequence). Losses at the gene ends were 1 base for V and 4 bases for J; bases not matched to a gene: 9. CDR3 sequence: CATSRGAAGKLETQYF. In nucleotides, the CDR3 is TGTGCCACCAGCAGAGGGGCAGCGGGGAAACTAGAGACCCAGTACTTC.

This clone was seen once. The genes are TRBV9 and TRBJ1-5; perhaps TRBD1 as D (5 bases). CDR3 length: 14 residues. The germline V gene has CDR1 SGDLS and CDR2 YYNGEE. V was cut by 0 bases and J by 7 bases, with 11 bases left in between. The CDR3 region is CASSVDGAGQPQHF. The CDR3 DNA is TGTGCCAGCAGCGTAGACGGGGCGGGACAGCCCCAGCATTTT. The variable domain in full, with the rest retrieved from reference TRBV9 and TRBJ1-5, is DSGVTQTPKHLITATGQRVTLRCSPRSGDLSVYWYQQSLDQGLQFLIQYYNGEERAKGNILERFSAQQFPDLHSELNLSSLELGDSALYFCASSVDGAGQPQHFGDGTRLSIL.

V and J are TRBV7-9 and TRBJ2-3, with TRBD2 matching over 8 bases. This CDR3 spans 16 amino acids. V was clipped by 1 base and J by 4 bases; unmatched bases: 7. In germline, CDR1 is SEHNR, CDR2 FQNEAQ (reference sequence). The CDR3 nucleotides are TGTGCCAGCAGCTTAGGTGGCCTAGCGGGCCCAGATACGCAGTATTTT. It specifies CASSLGGLAGPDTQYF.

The chain couples TRBV7-3 to TRBJ2-2, with TRBD2 matching 9 bases. Germline CDR1 is SGHTA and CDR2 is FQGTGA. V shed 5 bases, J shed 4 bases, and the junction held 5 bases outside the gene matches. The CDR3 length is 15 residues. The CDR3 region is CASSPGLASTGELFF. CDR3 bases: TGTGCCAGCAGCCCCGGACTAGCGAGCACCGGGGAGCTGTTTTTT.

V gene TRBV6-6 combines with J gene TRBJ2-7, with TRBD1 identical over 11 bases. CDR1 and CDR2 from the germline V gene are MNHNY and SVGAGI (reference sequence). This CDR3 has 14 amino acids. With 7 bases clipped from V and 3 bases from J, the junction kept 5 bases outside the gene matches. The CDR3 spells CASNGQGAFYEQYF. The CDR3 bases are TGTGCCAGCAACGGACAGGGGGCTTTCTACGAGCAGTACTTC.

This sequence joins TRBV19 and TRBJ1-6; 7 nucleotides match TRBD1. Per germline, CDR1 LNHDA and CDR2 SQIVND (reference sequence). This CDR3 spans 13 amino acids. Trimming removed 4 bases from V and 6 bases from J; junction bases left unmatched: 0. CDR3 DNA: TGTGCCAGTAGTACAGGGGGTAATTCACCCCTCCACTTT. This encodes CASSTGGNSPLHF.

The chain links TRBV7-8 to TRBJ1-6, with D perhaps matching TRBD1 (6 bases). The CDR3 consists of 16 residues. V shed 0 bases and J shed 9 bases, with 15 bases lying between them. Per the germline V gene, CDR1 is SGHVS and CDR2 is FQNEAQ. CDR3 DNA sequence: TGTGCCAGCAGCTTAGCGAACAGGGTAGAAAGTTCACCCCTCCACTTT. The encoded protein is CASSLANRVESSPLHF.